The 2 T cell receptor beta chains given below trace back to one sample, sequenced in a study of beta chain features in type 1 diabetes. Expressed TCRB transcripts were sequenced because the entire RNA isolate underwent reverse transcription. Assay: immunoSEQ multiplex PCR; the TCRdb copy retains only in-frame clones and omits some. This sample has some 360,000 clones, with 15% to 20% found just once. The source material was naive CD4+ T cells from blood. These receptors came from a woman aged 18-30 years in good health.

The chain joins TRBV27 to TRBJ1-1; D is ambiguous. Germline V CDR1 and CDR2: MNHEY, SMNVEV (reference sequence). The germline V and J ends were trimmed by 8 bases and 4 bases, with 14 bases remaining between them. The CDR3 has 13 amino acids. CDR3 amino acids: CASRRIEATEAFF. The CDR3, as DNA: TGTGCCAGCCGACGAATTGAGGCCACTGAAGCTTTCTTT.

This chain connects TRBV2 to TRBJ2-6; TRBD1 is a possible D gene (6 bases). V dropped 6 bases and J dropped 0 bases, with 9 bases sitting between them. In germline, CDR1 is SNHLY, CDR2 FYNNEI. The CDR3 covers 15 residues. CDR3 sequence: CASSRTDSGANVLTF. The CDR3 region has the DNA TGTGCCAGCAGCCGGACAGACTCTGGGGCCAACGTCCTGACTTTC.